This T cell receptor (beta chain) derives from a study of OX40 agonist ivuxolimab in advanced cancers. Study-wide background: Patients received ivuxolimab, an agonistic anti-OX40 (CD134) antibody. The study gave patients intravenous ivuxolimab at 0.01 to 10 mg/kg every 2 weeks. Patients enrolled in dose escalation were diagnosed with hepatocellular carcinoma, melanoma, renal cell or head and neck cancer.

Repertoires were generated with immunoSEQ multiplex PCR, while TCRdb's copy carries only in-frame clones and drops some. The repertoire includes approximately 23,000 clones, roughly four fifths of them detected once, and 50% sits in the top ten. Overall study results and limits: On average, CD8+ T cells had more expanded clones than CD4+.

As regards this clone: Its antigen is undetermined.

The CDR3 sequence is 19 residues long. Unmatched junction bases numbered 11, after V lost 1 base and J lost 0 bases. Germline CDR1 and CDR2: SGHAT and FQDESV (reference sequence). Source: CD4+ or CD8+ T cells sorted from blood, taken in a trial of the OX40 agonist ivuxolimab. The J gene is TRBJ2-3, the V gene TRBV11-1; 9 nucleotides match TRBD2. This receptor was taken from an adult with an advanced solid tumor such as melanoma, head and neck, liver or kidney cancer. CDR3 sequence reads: CASSLVSSGGLSSTDTQYF. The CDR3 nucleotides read TGTGCCAGCAGCTTAGTCTCCAGCGGGGGGCTTTCTAGCACAGATACGCAGTATTTT.